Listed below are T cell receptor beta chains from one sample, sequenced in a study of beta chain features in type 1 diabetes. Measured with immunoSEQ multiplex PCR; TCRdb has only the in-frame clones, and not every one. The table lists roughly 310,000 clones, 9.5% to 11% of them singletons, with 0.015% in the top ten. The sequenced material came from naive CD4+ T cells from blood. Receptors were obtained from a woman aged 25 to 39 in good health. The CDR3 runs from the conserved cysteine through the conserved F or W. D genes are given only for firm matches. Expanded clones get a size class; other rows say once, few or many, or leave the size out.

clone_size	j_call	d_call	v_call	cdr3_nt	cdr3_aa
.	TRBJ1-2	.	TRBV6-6	TGTGCCAGCAGTTACCCCACCGAGGGATATGGCTACACCTTC	CASSYPTEGYGYTF
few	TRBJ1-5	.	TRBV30	TGTGCCTGGACCCCGGGTAGGGGAAATCAGCCCCAGCATTTT	CAWTPGRGNQPQHF
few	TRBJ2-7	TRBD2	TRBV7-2	TGTGCCAGCAGCTCACTAGCGGGAGGTAACTACGAGCAGTACTTC	CASSSLAGGNYEQYF
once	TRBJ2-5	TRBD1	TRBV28	TGTGCCAGCAGTTCGGGACAGTCTCAAGAGACCCAGTACTTC	CASSSGQSQETQYF
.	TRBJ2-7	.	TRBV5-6	TGTGCCAGCAGCTTGAGAGCATACGAGCAGTACTTC	CASSLRAYEQYF
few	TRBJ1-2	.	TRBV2	TGTGCCAGCAGTGACAGGGGCCGTGGCTACACCTTC	CASSDRGRGYTF
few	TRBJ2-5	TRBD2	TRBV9	TGTGCCAGCAGCTCCCATAAACTAGCGGGTGAAGAGACCCAGTACTTC	CASSSHKLAGEETQYF
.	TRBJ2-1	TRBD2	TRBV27	TGTGCCAGCAGTTTAGCGGGAGAGCCGAGGAGTGAGCAGTTCTTC	CASSLAGEPRSEQFF
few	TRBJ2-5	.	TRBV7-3	TGTGCCAGCAGCTCGCGGGTGAAAGAGACCCAGTACTTC	CASSSRVKETQYF
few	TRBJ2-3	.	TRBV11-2	TGTGCCAGCAGCTTACGGGATACGCAGTATTTT	CASSLRDTQYF
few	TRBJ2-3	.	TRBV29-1	TGCAGCGTTAGGGCGACAGTGTACACAGATACGCAGTATTTT	CSVRATVYTDTQYF
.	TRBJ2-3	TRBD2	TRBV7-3	TGTGCCAGCAGCCGAGAAGGGACTAGCGGGGCCACCACAGATACGCAGTATTTT	CASSREGTSGATTDTQYF
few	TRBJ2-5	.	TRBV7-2	TGTGCCAGCAGCTTAGTCGCGGCTACACAAGAGACCCAGTACTTC	CASSLVAATQETQYF
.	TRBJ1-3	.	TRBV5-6	TGTGCCAGCAGCTTCTTTGGAAACACCATATATTTT	CASSFFGNTIYF